What follows are 30 T cell receptor beta chains derived from one specimen sequenced in a study of blood T cell repertoires in COVID-19. Sequencing was performed with immunoSEQ multiplex PCR; in TCRdb, only in-frame clones are kept and a portion is missing. Among about 210,000 clones listed, about 84% were seen once. The sequenced sample consisted of PBMCs or T cells enriched from blood (not recorded which). These receptor sequences come from a man in his thirties or forties with acute COVID-19.

This chain connects TRBV4-1 to TRBJ1-2; D is unclear. Germline lookup yields CDR1 MGHRA and CDR2 YSYEKL. Trimming shortened V by 4 bases and J by 0 bases, and 12 bases separated the two germline ends. The CDR3 is made up of 15 amino acids. The CDR3 loop reads CASSPHAGSNYGYTF. In DNA form, the CDR3 reads TGCGCCAGCAGCCCGCATGCAGGATCTAACTATGGCTACACCTTC.

The rearrangement joins TRBV2 to TRBJ2-3; 9 bases agree with TRBD2. This CDR3 comprises 15 residues. With 6 bases clipped from V and 1 base from J, the junction kept 5 bases outside the gene matches. Per germline, CDR1 SNHLY and CDR2 FYNNEI. CDR3 bases: TGTGCCAGCAGGCCTCGGACTAGCGGCACAGATACGCAGTATTTT. This codes for CASRPRTSGTDTQYF.

The CDR3 protein is CAISGQGGKNTEAFF. DNA for the CDR3: TGTGCCATTTCAGGACAGGGAGGGAAAAACACTGAAGCTTTCTTT. The J gene is TRBJ1-1, the V gene TRBV2; 8 bases match TRBD1. V gave up 10 bases and J gave up 2 bases; unmatched junction bases: 12. This CDR3 has 15 residues. From germline, CDR1 is SNHLY and CDR2 FYNNEI.

The CDR3 DNA reads TGTGCCAGCGGAGGGACAGGAGAAAAACTGTTTTTT. Amino acid sequence: CASGGTGEKLFF. This rearrangement joins TRBV12-3 or TRBV12-4 to TRBJ1-4; TRBD1 matches at 8 bases. J was trimmed by 8 bases and V by 8 bases; bases with no gene match: 4. The CDR3 runs 12 residues.

At least ten counts were recorded for this clone. The gene calls are TRBV6-5 and TRBJ1-4; D is unresolved. This CDR3 contains 13 residues. CDR1 and CDR2 from the germline V gene are MNHEY and SVGAGI. The ends were cut back, 2 bases at V and 10 bases at J, with 11 bases in the middle. The CDR3 loop reads CASSYSPSGKLFF. CDR3 DNA sequence: TGTGCCAGCAGTTACAGTCCCTCGGGAAAACTGTTTTTT.

A single count supports this clone. The V gene is TRBV7-8, the J gene TRBJ1-2; D uncertain. CDR1 SGHVS and CDR2 FQNEAQ come from the germline V gene. Deletions cut 5 bases from V and 6 bases from J, with 13 bases between. The CDR3 totals 13 residues. CDR3 nucleotide sequence: TGTGCCAGCAGCCGAACTAGGGCCGATGGCTACACCTTC. This encodes CASSRTRADGYTF. Variable domain in full (rest from reference TRBV7-8 and TRBJ1-2): GAGVSQSPRYKVAKRGQDVALRCDPISGHVSLFWYQQALGQGPEFLTYFQNEAQLDKSGLPSDRFFAERPEGSVSTLKIQRTQQEDSAVYLCASSRTRADGYTFGSGTRLTVV.

This chain connects TRBV2 to TRBJ2-1; 12 nucleotides align to TRBD2. The CDR3 extends over 17 amino acids. Per germline, CDR1 SNHLY and CDR2 FYNNEI. Losses at the gene ends were 2 bases for V and 8 bases for J; bases not matched to a gene: 10. CDR3 loop: CASSENRPSGGAYEQFF. CDR3 nucleotide sequence: TGTGCCAGCAGTGAAAATAGGCCTAGCGGGGGGGCTTATGAGCAGTTCTTC.

The J gene is TRBJ2-5, the V gene TRBV4-1, with D uncertain. The CDR3 extends over 13 amino acids. Between the trimmed V and J ends, which lost 2 bases and 5 bases, there was a span of 9 bases. From germline, CDR1 is MGHRA and CDR2 YSYEKL. The CDR3: CASSQIDWETQYF. In DNA form, the CDR3 reads TGCGCCAGCAGCCAAATAGACTGGGAGACCCAGTACTTC.

This sequence joins TRBV28 and TRBJ1-2; D is perhaps TRBD1 (6 bases). CDR1 MDHEN and CDR2 SYDVKM come from the germline V gene. V lost 7 bases and J lost 4, with 16 bases in between. The CDR3 has 14 residues. The CDR3 nucleotides read TGTGCCAGCAAACGGACAGCACCAATCTATGGCTACACCTTC. Translated, it gives CASKRTAPIYGYTF.

V is TRBV18 and J is TRBJ2-7; 13 bases match TRBD2. V lost 0 bases and J lost 6; bases outside the gene matches: 2. This CDR3 comprises 15 residues. Germline V gene sequence: CDR1 KGHSH, CDR2 LQKENI. The CDR3 reads CASSPPGLAGIEQYF. DNA of the CDR3: TGTGCCAGCTCACCACCGGGACTAGCGGGGATCGAGCAGTACTTC.

V and J are TRBV19 and TRBJ1-4; D ambiguous. Looked up from germline, CDR1 is LNHDA and CDR2 is SQIVND (reference sequence). This CDR3 has 19 amino acids. V was clipped by 3 bases and J by 0 bases, with 20 bases between them. The chain's CDR3 is CASSIARGRLHSTNEKLFF. CDR3 DNA: TGTGCCAGTAGTATCGCTCGAGGAAGGCTACACTCAACTAATGAAAAACTGTTTTTT.

CDR3 bases: TGCGCCAGCAGCCCCCCGGGTGGAAAGGAGACCCAGTACTTC. Amino acids: CASSPPGGKETQYF. The chain joins TRBV5-1 to TRBJ2-5; no clear D. Germline lookup yields CDR1 SGHRS and CDR2 YFSETQ. V was shortened by 4 bases and J by 5 bases, with 15 bases between the two germline ends. This CDR3 contains 14 residues.

This clone was seen a single time. V gene TRBV27 combines with J gene TRBJ2-5, with 10 bases matching TRBD2. V was clipped by 6 bases and J by 0 bases; unmatched bases: 7. Per germline, CDR1 MNHEY and CDR2 SMNVEV (reference sequence). This CDR3 region has 16 residues. The DNA for the CDR3 is TGTGCCAGCAGCAAAACTAGCGGGGAATACCAAGAGACCCAGTACTTC. The encoded protein is CASSKTSGEYQETQYF.

The gene calls are TRBV7-2 and TRBJ2-1, with D perhaps TRBD1 (5 bases). Per germline, CDR1 SGHTA and CDR2 FQGNSA. Trimming removed 0 bases from V and 2 bases from J, with 11 bases in between. The length of the CDR3 is 16 residues. DNA of the CDR3: TGTGCCAGCAGCTTAGCGTGGGGCGGAGCCTACAATGAGCAGTTCTTC. Encoded protein: CASSLAWGGAYNEQFF.

The chain uses TRBV5-5 and TRBJ2-7; no clear D. V lost 0 bases, J lost 7 bases, and 8 bases lay in between. The CDR3 runs 12 residues. The germline V gene has CDR1 SGHKS and CDR2 YYEKEE (reference sequence). The chain's CDR3 is CASSLGLREQYF. The CDR3 DNA follows: TGTGCCAGCAGCTTGGGTCTTCGTGAGCAGTACTTC.

Only a few counts were recorded for this clone. The J gene is TRBJ1-4, the V gene TRBV29-1; 7 positions match TRBD1. This CDR3 is built from 15 residues. Trimming at V came to 6 bases and at J to 4 bases, leaving 11 bases not matched to a gene. CDR1 SQVTM and CDR2 ANQGSEA come from the germline V gene. As DNA, the CDR3 is TGCAGCGTGGGGATTCCAGGGGGGATTAATGAAAAACTGTTTTTT. Protein: CSVGIPGGINEKLFF.

This rearrangement joins TRBV6-5 to TRBJ1-6, with 8 positions matching TRBD1. The CDR3 contains 15 residues. Germline CDR1 reads MNHEY; CDR2 reads SVGAGI. V trimming: 2 bases; J trimming: 10 bases; junction bases outside the gene matches: 7. CDR3 residues: CASSYVWTGNSPLHF. The CDR3 coding sequence is TGTGCCAGCAGTTACGTGTGGACAGGGAACTCACCCCTCCACTTT.

The chain recombines TRBV6-6 with TRBJ2-5, with 11 positions matching TRBD2. The CDR3 loop spans 16 amino acids. Germline V gene lookup returns CDR1 MNHNY and CDR2 SVGAGI (reference sequence). V dropped 2 bases and J dropped 0; count of bases not matched to a gene: 2. CDR3 in amino acids: CASSYRTSGYQETQYF. The CDR3 region has the DNA TGTGCCAGCAGTTACAGGACTAGCGGGTACCAAGAGACCCAGTACTTC.

The chain has TRBV5-1 and TRBJ1-2; 7 bases agree with TRBD1. J lost 13 bases, V lost 4 bases, and 13 bases had no gene match. This CDR3 comprises 13 residues. Per germline, CDR1 SGHRS and CDR2 YFSETQ. The CDR3 region has the DNA TGCGCCAGCAGCACCAATGAAGACAGGGCTTTCACCTTC. It specifies CASSTNEDRAFTF.

V is TRBV7-3 and J is TRBJ2-3, with D possibly being TRBD2 (6 bases). V was shortened by 2 bases and J by 3 bases, with 9 bases between the two germline ends. CDR3 length: 14 residues. Germline loops: CDR1 SGHTA, CDR2 FQGTGA. The CDR3 protein is CASSLVRGTDTQYF. The CDR3 region has the DNA TGTGCCAGCAGCTTAGTCCGGGGGACAGATACGCAGTATTTT.

This sequence joins TRBV6-5 and TRBJ2-2; the match to TRBD1 covers 8 bases. This CDR3 has 14 amino acids. Unmatched junction bases numbered 7, after V lost 6 bases and J lost 7 bases. The germline V gene encodes CDR1 MNHEY and CDR2 SVGAGI. The CDR3 DNA reads TGTGCCAGCAGGGGACAGGCGGCCGGCGGGGAGCTGTTTTTT. This codes for CASRGQAAGGELFF.

The chain carries TRBV18 and TRBJ1-2; 7 bases match TRBD1. CDR3 length: 14 amino acids. Per germline, CDR1 KGHSH and CDR2 LQKENI. J was trimmed by 0 bases and V by 5 bases; bases with no gene match: 3. The CDR3 region is CASSDRASNYGYTF. CDR3 bases: TGTGCCAGCTCAGACAGGGCATCTAACTATGGCTACACCTTC.

The chain recombines TRBV7-6 with TRBJ1-3; TRBD1 agrees at 7 bases. The CDR3 loop spans 16 amino acids. V dropped 3 bases and J dropped 2; count of bases not matched to a gene: 7. Germline assignment: CDR1 SGHVS and CDR2 FNYEAQ. CDR3 bases: TGTGCCAGCAGCTTGTCCACACAGGGGACTGGAAACACCATATATTTT. Translating it yields CASSLSTQGTGNTIYF.

The gene calls are TRBV3-1 (or the pseudogene TRBV3-2) and TRBJ2-7; D possibly corresponds to TRBD2 (5 bases). The CDR3 is 13 residues long. The germline gives CDR1 LGHDT, CDR2 YNNKEL (reference sequence). With 0 bases removed from V and 4 bases from J, the gap between germline ends came to 7 bases. CDR3 nucleotide sequence: TGTGCCAGCAGCCAAGAAACGGGGTACGAGCAGTACTTC. Protein sequence: CASSQETGYEQYF.

The chain has TRBV28 and TRBJ1-4, with a possible D match to TRBD1 (5 bases). Germline CDR1 reads MDHEN; CDR2 reads SYDVKM. V dropped 5 bases and J dropped 0 bases, with 13 bases sitting between them. The CDR3 runs to 16 residues. CDR3 DNA: TGTGCCAGCAGTCTCCCTTGGGGCGCAACTAATGAAAAACTGTTTTTT. As protein: CASSLPWGATNEKLFF.

This clone was counted many times. V is TRBV16 and J is TRBJ1-2; D unresolved. Looked up from germline, CDR1 is KGHSY and CDR2 is FQNENV. Trimming left V 4 bases short and J 4 bases short, with 10 bases between. This CDR3 has 13 residues. CDR3 residues: CASSLPGIYGYTF. In nucleotides, the CDR3 is TGTGCCAGCAGCCTCCCGGGAATCTATGGCTACACCTTC.

This chain joins TRBV7-2 and TRBJ1-5; possible D gene TRBD1, 6 bases. The length of the CDR3 is 17 residues. CDR1 and CDR2 from the germline V gene are SGHTA and FQGNSA. Between the trimmed V and J ends, which lost 5 bases and 0 bases, there was a span of 17 bases. The DNA for the CDR3 is TGTGCCAGCAGCACCGACCGGACAGTCTATAGCAATCAGCCCCAGCATTTT. Translation: CASSTDRTVYSNQPQHF.

J is TRBJ1-4 and V is TRBV7-9; 9 positions match TRBD1. J gave up 8 bases and V 1 base, and 8 bases lay outside the gene matches. CDR3 size: 16 residues. The germline V gene has CDR1 SEHNR and CDR2 FQNEAQ (reference sequence). Here the CDR3 reads CASSLVSGQGNEKLFF. The CDR3, as DNA: TGTGCCAGCAGCTTAGTATCGGGACAGGGTAACGAAAAACTGTTTTTT.

This chain uses TRBV5-1 with TRBJ2-1; 7 bases line up with TRBD1. Trimming cost V 7 bases and J 9 bases; bases outside gene matches: 4. Germline V gene data show CDR1 as SGHRS and CDR2 as YFSETQ. The CDR3 runs 11 residues. The CDR3 nucleotides read TGCGCCAGCGAAGACAGGGCTGAGCAGTTCTTC. This encodes CASEDRAEQFF.

DNA for the CDR3: TGTGCCAGCCTCAATACAGGGGTCTACCTCCACTTT. Protein product: CASLNTGVYLHF. The chain employs TRBV2 and TRBJ1-6, with 7 bases that match TRBD1. The CDR3 sequence is 12 residues long. V lost 8 bases and J lost 15; bases outside the gene matches: 10. Germline-derived CDR1 and CDR2 are SNHLY and FYNNEI.